These 13 T cell receptor beta chains were sequenced from one sample in a study of blood T cell repertoires in COVID-19. Clones were sequenced by immunoSEQ multiplex PCR, and TCRdb holds only the in-frame ones, with some missing. This table has some 380,000 clones, 85% to 90% appearing once. The sequenced material came from peripheral blood. These receptors all stem from a man aged 18 to 30 with active or convalescent COVID-19.

The chain recombines TRBV4-3 with TRBJ2-1, with TRBD2 matching over 13 bases. The germline CDR1 and CDR2 sequences are LGHNA and YSLEER. The CDR3 length is 19 residues. Trimming at V came to 1 base and at J to 0 bases, leaving 6 bases not matched to a gene. This chain's CDR3 is CASSQGTSGGARSYNEQFF. The CDR3 DNA reads TGCGCCAGCAGCCAAGGGACTAGCGGGGGAGCCCGCTCCTACAATGAGCAGTTCTTC.

V is TRBV19 and J is TRBJ1-4; maybe TRBD1 (6 bases). The V end lost 6 bases, the J end lost 5 bases, and 10 bases lay between the germline ends. The germline gives CDR1 LNHDA, CDR2 SQIVND (reference sequence). This CDR3 spans 13 amino acids. In DNA form, the CDR3 reads TGTGCCAGTAGACAGGGCGGGAATGAAAAACTGTTTTTT. Its protein is CASRQGGNEKLFF.

The gene calls are TRBV10-3 and TRBJ2-5; TRBD1 agrees at 7 bases. The CDR3 has 14 residues. V shed 5 bases and J 1 base; nucleotides not matched to a gene: 4. Germline V gene data show CDR1 as ENHRY and CDR2 as SYGVKD. CDR3 residues: CAISSQGLQETQYF. In nucleotides, the CDR3 is TGTGCCATCAGTTCACAGGGGCTCCAAGAGACCCAGTACTTC.

This sequence joins TRBV4-2 and TRBJ2-1, with TRBD2 matching over 11 bases. V was pared by 4 bases and J by 4 bases, with 3 bases of the junction left unmatched. The CDR3 runs 15 residues. CDR1 is LGHNA, CDR2 YNFKEQ, per germline. The CDR3 nucleotides are TGTGCCAGCAGCCCGACTAGCGGGACTTACAATGAGCAGTTCTTC. Its translation is CASSPTSGTYNEQFF.

This chain uses TRBV14 with TRBJ2-1, with 12 bases matching TRBD2. The CDR3 totals 15 residues. With 1 base clipped from V and 6 bases from J, the junction kept 1 base outside the gene matches. CDR1 SGHDN and CDR2 FVKESK come from the germline V gene. The CDR3 DNA reads as TGTGCCAGCAGCCAAGGGACTAGCGGGATCAATGAGCAGTTCTTC. Its protein is CASSQGTSGINEQFF.

This rearrangement joins TRBV7-3 to TRBJ1-3, with D tentatively TRBD1 (5 bases). V was pared by 3 bases and J by 4 bases, with 13 bases between. In germline, CDR1 is SGHTA, CDR2 FQGTGA. There are 15 residues in the CDR3. CDR3 sequence: CASSFTTGAGNTIYF. CDR3 DNA: TGTGCCAGCAGCTTTACCACAGGTGCAGGAAACACCATATATTTT.

The gene calls are TRBV6-5 and TRBJ2-5, with 8 bases fitting TRBD2. Germline lookup yields CDR1 MNHEY and CDR2 SVGAGI. V lost 4 bases, J lost 6 bases, and 7 bases stayed unmatched. The CDR3 loop spans 14 amino acids. CDR3 nucleotides: TGTGCCAGCAGTTCGGGGGGGGGCGCGAAGACCCAGTACTTC. Its protein is CASSSGGGAKTQYF.

V and J are TRBV27 and TRBJ2-3; D is unclear. Trimming cost V 0 bases and J 6 bases, with 7 bases left between them. CDR1 MNHEY and CDR2 SMNVEV come from the germline V gene (reference sequence). The CDR3 length is 13 residues. This chain's CDR3 is CASSLSYGDTQYF. Written as DNA, the CDR3 is TGTGCCAGCAGTTTATCCTACGGGGATACGCAGTATTTT.

V is TRBV11-2 and J is TRBJ2-2, with D perhaps TRBD1 (5 bases). Germline assignment: CDR1 SGHAT and CDR2 FQNNGV. This CDR3 comprises 14 residues. With 5 bases removed from V and 3 bases from J, the gap between germline ends came to 10 bases. CDR3 sequence (DNA): TGTGCCAGCAGCCAGGGTTTCGACACCGGGGAGCTGTTTTTT. Translated: CASSQGFDTGELFF.

The rearrangement uses TRBV27 and TRBJ1-5; weak D call: TRBD1 (5 bases). CDR3 length equals 14 residues. Germline assignment: CDR1 MNHEY and CDR2 SMNVEV (reference sequence). V was cut by 3 bases and J by 6 bases, with 12 bases left in between. The CDR3 loop reads CASSLPGWGQPQHF. The CDR3 DNA follows: TGTGCCAGCAGTTTGCCAGGGTGGGGTCAGCCCCAGCATTTT.

This clone was recorded only once. V gene TRBV4-1 combines with J gene TRBJ2-7; D is unclear. The CDR3 covers 14 residues. CDR1 MGHRA and CDR2 YSYEKL come from the germline V gene. The ends were cut back, 4 bases at V and 3 bases at J, with 13 bases in the middle. The CDR3 spells CASSREMQLYEQYF. For the CDR3, the DNA is TGCGCCAGCAGCCGCGAGATGCAACTCTACGAGCAGTACTTC.

The chain is built from TRBV28 and TRBJ1-2, with 7 bases that match TRBD1. Germline V lookup: CDR1 MDHEN, CDR2 SYDVKM. This CDR3 is 13 amino acids long. The junction had 8 bases not matched to a gene; V was cut back by 6 bases and J by 7 bases. CDR3: CASRDDRVSGYTF. The CDR3 DNA reads TGTGCCAGCAGGGACGACAGGGTTTCTGGCTACACCTTC.

J is TRBJ2-3 and V is TRBV4-1; TRBD2 matches 7 bases. Germline-derived CDR1 and CDR2 are MGHRA and YSYEKL. The CDR3 spans 16 residues. J gave up 0 bases and V 2 bases, and 5 bases lay outside the gene matches. CDR3: CASSQPSGTSTDTQYF. The DNA for the CDR3 is TGCGCCAGCAGCCAACCAAGCGGGACTAGCACAGATACGCAGTATTTT.